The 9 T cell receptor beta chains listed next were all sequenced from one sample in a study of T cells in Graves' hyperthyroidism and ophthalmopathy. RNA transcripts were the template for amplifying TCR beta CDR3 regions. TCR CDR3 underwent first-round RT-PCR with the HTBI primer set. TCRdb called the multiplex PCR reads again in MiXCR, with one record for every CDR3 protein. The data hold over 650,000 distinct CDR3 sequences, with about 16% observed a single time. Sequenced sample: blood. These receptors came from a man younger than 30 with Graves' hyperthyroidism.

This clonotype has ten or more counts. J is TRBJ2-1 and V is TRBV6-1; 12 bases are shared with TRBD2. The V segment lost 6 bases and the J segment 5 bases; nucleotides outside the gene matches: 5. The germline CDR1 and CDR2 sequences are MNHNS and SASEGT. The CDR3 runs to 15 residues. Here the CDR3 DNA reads TGTGCCAGCAGCGACAGACTAGCGGGGGACAATGAGCAGTTCTTC. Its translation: CASSDRLAGDNEQFF.

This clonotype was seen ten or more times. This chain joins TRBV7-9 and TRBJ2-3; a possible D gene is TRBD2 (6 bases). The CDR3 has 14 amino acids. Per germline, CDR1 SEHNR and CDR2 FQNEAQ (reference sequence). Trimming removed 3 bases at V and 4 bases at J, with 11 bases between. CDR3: CASSLGGGADTQYF. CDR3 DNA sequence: TGTGCCAGCAGCTTGGGGGGAGGCGCAGATACGCAGTATTTT.

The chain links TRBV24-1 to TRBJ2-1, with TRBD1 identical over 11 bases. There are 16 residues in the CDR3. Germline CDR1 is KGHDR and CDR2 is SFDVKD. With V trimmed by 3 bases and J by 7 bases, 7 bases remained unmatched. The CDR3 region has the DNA TGTGCCACCAGTGATCAAACGGACAGGGGGCGGAATGAGCAGTTCTTC. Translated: CATSDQTDRGRNEQFF.

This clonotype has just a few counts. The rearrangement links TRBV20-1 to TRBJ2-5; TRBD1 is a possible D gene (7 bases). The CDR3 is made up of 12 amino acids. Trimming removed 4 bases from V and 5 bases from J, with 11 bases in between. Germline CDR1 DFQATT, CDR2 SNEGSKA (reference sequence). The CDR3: CSAMTGRETQYF. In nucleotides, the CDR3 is TGCAGTGCTATGACAGGGAGGGAGACCCAGTACTTC.

The DNA of the CDR3 is TGTGCCAGCAGCTCCGGGGCTGGCGGGAGGTCCGGGGAGCTGTTTTTT. Amino acids: CASSSGAGGRSGELFF. The J gene is TRBJ2-2, the V gene TRBV5-4; 8 bases match TRBD2. V lost 3 bases, J lost 6 bases, and 10 bases stayed unmatched. CDR1 and CDR2 (germline): SGHNT, YYREEE (reference sequence). The CDR3 is 16 residues long.

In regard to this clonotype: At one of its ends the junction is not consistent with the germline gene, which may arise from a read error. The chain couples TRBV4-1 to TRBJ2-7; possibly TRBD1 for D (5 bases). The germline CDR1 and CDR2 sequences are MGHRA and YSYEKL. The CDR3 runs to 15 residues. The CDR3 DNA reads TGTGCCAGCAGCCAAGGGGTCGCAGGGCTCTACGAGCAGTACTTC. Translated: CASSQGVAGLYEQYF.

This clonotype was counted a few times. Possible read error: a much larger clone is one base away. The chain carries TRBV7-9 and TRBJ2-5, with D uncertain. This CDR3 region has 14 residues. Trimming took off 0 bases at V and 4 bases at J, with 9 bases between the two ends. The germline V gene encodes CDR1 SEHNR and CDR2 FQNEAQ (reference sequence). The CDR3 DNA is TGTGCCAGCAGCTTAGCGGTCTACCGAGAGACCCAGTACTTC. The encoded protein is CASSLAVYRETQYF.

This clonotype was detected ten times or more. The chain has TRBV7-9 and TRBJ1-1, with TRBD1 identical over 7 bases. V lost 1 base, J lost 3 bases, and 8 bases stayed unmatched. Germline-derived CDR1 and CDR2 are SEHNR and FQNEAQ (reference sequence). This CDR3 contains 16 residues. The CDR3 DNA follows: TGTGCCAGCAGCTTAGGGGGAGGGGGCATGGACACTGAAGCTTTCTTT. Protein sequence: CASSLGGGGMDTEAFF.

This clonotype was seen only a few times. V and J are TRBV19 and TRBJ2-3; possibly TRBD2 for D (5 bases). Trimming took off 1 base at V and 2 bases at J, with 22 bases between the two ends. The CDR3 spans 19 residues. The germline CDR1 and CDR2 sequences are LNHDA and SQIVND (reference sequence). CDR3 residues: CASSIGLGLSGGLTDTQYF. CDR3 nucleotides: TGTGCCAGTAGTATAGGCTTGGGTTTGAGCGGAGGCCTCACAGATACGCAGTATTTT.